This T cell receptor beta chain was identified during a study of spatial heterogeneity in lung cancer. Findings of the study overall: Counts of expanded alpha and beta TCRs within tumors tracked the tumor nonsynonymous mutation count.

The time point here: sample taken at primary tumor resection. Donation came from 70 or so patients with untreated early-stage non-small cell lung cancer. Tumor, nontumor lung or frozen PBMC supplied whole RNA that was sequenced unsorted. In regard to this clonotype: Antigen: not known.

From the 5' RACE reads, TCRdb called clonotypes with MiXCR, one entry per CDR3 protein. The sample lists about 9,800 distinct CDR3 sequences, around 50% occurring once. CDR3 size: 11 residues. V was cut by 6 bases and J by 7 bases, with 12 bases left in between. From germline, CDR1 is SQVTM and CDR2 ANQGSEA. The origin of this receptor is a female donor with early-stage non-small cell lung cancer. The chain is built from TRBV29-1 and TRBJ2-5; maybe TRBD1 (6 bases). The sample here was lung tumor tissue, taken at surgery. The CDR3 spells CSVGTRRTQYF. Here the CDR3 DNA reads TGCAGCGTCGGGACACGACGGACCCAGTACTTC.